The 19 T cell receptor beta chains below all came from one sample that was sequenced in a study of blood T cells in healthy people across ages. The second PCR ran 7 to 11 cycles with a sample-barcoded 5' primer and J-beta primers. TCRdb processed the 5' RACE reads anew with MiXCR; each CDR3 protein has one entry. This sample carries about 1,800,000 distinct CDR3 sequences, about 30% of them seen once, and the ten largest clones take approximately 7.7%. The source material was blood. These TCRs come from a woman between 25 and 40 years old in good health.

The chain recombines TRBV27 with TRBJ2-3, with 8 bases matching TRBD2. This CDR3 contains 15 residues. CDR1 MNHEY and CDR2 SMNVEV come from the germline V gene (reference sequence). V lost 6 bases and J lost 6; bases outside the gene matches: 11. In DNA, the CDR3 is TGTGCCAGCAGCCCCCCCGGACTAGCTGATGATACGCAGTATTTT. This translates into CASSPPGLADDTQYF.

The chain employs TRBV12-3 or TRBV12-4 and TRBJ2-5; D is possibly TRBD1 or TRBD2 (5 bases each). The CDR3 runs to 15 residues. With 4 bases removed from V and 4 bases from J, the gap between germline ends came to 16 bases. This CDR3 reads CASSWGSGQLETQYF. The CDR3 nucleotides are TGTGCCAGCAGTTGGGGGAGTGGTCAATTAGAGACCCAGTACTTC.

Written as DNA, the CDR3 is TGTGCCTGGAGCGCCCAAGCGGGACGAGCCTACGAGCAGTACTTC. Translated: CAWSAQAGRAYEQYF. The gene calls are TRBV30 and TRBJ2-7, with 7 bases aligning to TRBD2. The CDR3 has 15 amino acids. CDR1 GTSNPN and CDR2 SVGIG come from the germline V gene (reference sequence). V dropped 3 bases and J dropped 2; count of bases not matched to a gene: 10. Full variable domain (missing parts from reference TRBV30 and TRBJ2-7): SQTIHQWPATLVQPVGSPLSLECTVEGTSNPNLYWYRQAAGRGLQLLFYSVGIGQISSEVPQNLSASRPQDRQFILSSKKLLLSDSGFYLCAWSAQAGRAYEQYFGPGTRLTVT.

As regards this clonotype: The CDR3 does not close with the conserved phenylalanine or tryptophan, likely indicating a read error. The CDR3 coding sequence is TGCGCCAGCAAGGTTGGGGACGGGGTTTTAATCGAGACCCAGTACATC. This encodes CASKVGDGVLIETQYI. The rearrangement links TRBV5-1 to TRBJ2-5; D could derive from TRBD1 or TRBD2 (5 bases each). V dropped 6 bases and J dropped 5 bases, with 23 bases sitting between them. The CDR3 runs to 16 residues. Per germline, CDR1 SGHRS and CDR2 YFSETQ.

For this clonotype: An end of the junction differs from the germline gene, which may be a read error. V usage is TRBV24-1 and J usage is TRBJ2-3, with 8 bases identical to TRBD2. CDR3 size: 15 residues. Per germline, CDR1 KGHDR and CDR2 SFDVKD. The CDR3 sequence: CATCDSLAVSDTQYF. For the CDR3, the DNA is TGTGCCACCTGTGACTCACTAGCGGTCTCAGATACGCAGTATTTT.

The V and J genes are TRBV12-3 or TRBV12-4 and TRBJ2-4; D is undetermined. The CDR3 runs 13 residues. V lost 5 bases and J 6 bases, leaving 11 bases between the germline ends. The CDR3 bases are TGTGCCAGCAGTCCATTAGCCCGAAACATTCAGTACTTC. The encoded protein is CASSPLARNIQYF.

There are a few counts of this clonotype. The chain combines TRBV5-1 with TRBJ1-4; the D gene is possibly TRBD1 (5 bases). The germline V gene has CDR1 SGHRS and CDR2 YFSETQ. Trimming left V 0 bases short and J 0 bases short, with 15 bases between. The CDR3 extends over 18 amino acids. CDR3 loop: CASSLGQGLSTTNEKLFF. In DNA form, the CDR3 reads TGCGCCAGCAGCTTGGGTCAGGGCCTATCGACAACTAATGAAAAACTGTTTTTT.

The chain links TRBV6-5 to TRBJ1-5, with TRBD1 matching 9 bases. J was trimmed by 6 bases and V by 6 bases; bases with no gene match: 9. Germline values: CDR1 MNHEY, CDR2 SVGAGI. This CDR3 has 15 amino acids. The DNA of the CDR3 is TGTGCCAGCAGCCAACGGGACAGGGTAGTTCAGCCCCAGCATTTT. This sequence encodes CASSQRDRVVQPQHF.

The chain couples TRBV7-2 to TRBJ2-3, with D unclear. This CDR3 spans 14 amino acids. The ends were cut back, 1 base at V and 4 bases at J, with 9 bases in the middle. Germline-derived CDR1 and CDR2 are SGHTA and FQGNSA. CDR3: CASSLGIGSDTQYF. The CDR3, as DNA: TGTGCCAGCAGCTTAGGAATAGGGTCAGATACGCAGTATTTT.

With regard to this clonotype: A clone one base away is much larger, so this may be a read error. The chain recombines TRBV20-1 with TRBJ2-5; 12 bases match TRBD2. Germline V gene sequence: CDR1 DFQATT, CDR2 SNEGSKA (reference sequence). The CDR3 is made up of 15 amino acids. The CDR3 here is CSARKTSGGQETQDF. The DNA of the CDR3 is TGCAGTGCTCGCAAGACTAGCGGGGGACAAGAGACCCAGGACTTC.

This clonotype came up a few times. In DNA, the CDR3 is TGTGCCAGCAGCCCCGGAGACAGGGGTCTATATAGCAATCAGCCCCAGCATTTT. As protein: CASSPGDRGLYSNQPQHF. V and J are TRBV12-3 or TRBV12-4 and TRBJ1-5; 8 nucleotides agree with TRBD1. This CDR3 is built from 18 residues. Trimming cost V 6 bases and J 0 bases; bases outside gene matches: 13.

This rearrangement joins TRBV20-1 to TRBJ2-5; the match to TRBD2 covers 8 bases. V lost 1 base to trimming and J lost 0 bases; unmatched junction nucleotides: 7. The CDR3 extends over 16 amino acids. Germline CDR1 reads DFQATT; CDR2 reads SNEGSKA (reference sequence). The CDR3 loop reads CSARVVSGSNQETQYF. CDR3 bases: TGCAGTGCTAGAGTTGTCAGCGGGAGCAACCAAGAGACCCAGTACTTC.

This chain joins TRBV5-1 and TRBJ2-4; D gene uncertain. Germline assignment: CDR1 SGHRS and CDR2 YFSETQ. The length of the CDR3 is 15 residues. With 4 bases removed from V and 7 bases from J, the gap between germline ends came to 18 bases. Written as DNA, the CDR3 is TGCGCCAGCAGCCCCCCAGCCCGCAACCTCAACATTCAGTACTTC. Amino acid sequence: CASSPPARNLNIQYF.

This clonotype was picked up a small number of times. In DNA, the CDR3 is TGCGCCAGCATGGATCAGACGGTCTATGGCTACACCTTC. Protein sequence: CASMDQTVYGYTF. The gene calls are TRBV5-1 and TRBJ1-2; D uncertain. The germline V gene has CDR1 SGHRS and CDR2 YFSETQ. CDR3 length: 13 amino acids. Trimming shortened V by 6 bases and J by 4 bases, and 13 bases separated the two germline ends.

This rearrangement joins TRBV6-6 to TRBJ2-1; 8 bases agree with TRBD1. V shed 5 bases, J shed 5 bases, and the junction held 8 bases outside the gene matches. This CDR3 region has 15 residues. The germline V gene encodes CDR1 MNHNY and CDR2 SVGAGI (reference sequence). The CDR3 spells CASSEPGQANNEQFF. DNA for the CDR3: TGTGCCAGCAGTGAGCCGGGACAGGCGAACAATGAGCAGTTCTTC.

This clonotype was recorded at least ten times. The chain carries TRBV20-1 and TRBJ1-2; no firm D call. V was trimmed by 4 bases and J by 6 bases, leaving 18 bases between them. Germline CDR1 is DFQATT and CDR2 is SNEGSKA (reference sequence). CDR3 length equals 14 residues. The CDR3 protein is CSAKLAGSQNGYTF. In DNA form, the CDR3 reads TGCAGTGCTAAATTGGCCGGTTCGCAGAATGGCTACACCTTC.

This clonotype came up a few times. This chain connects TRBV12-3 or TRBV12-4 to TRBJ2-5, with 7 bases aligning to TRBD2. V lost 0 bases and J lost 4; bases outside the gene matches: 5. The CDR3 spans 15 residues. This CDR3 reads CASSLAGEGGETQYF. The CDR3 DNA reads TGTGCCAGCAGTTTAGCTGGGGAGGGTGGAGAGACCCAGTACTTC.

This clonotype was seen ten or more times. V is TRBV10-3 and J is TRBJ2-7; D ambiguous. Deletions cut 0 bases from V and 5 bases from J, with 11 bases between. This CDR3 is 14 amino acids long. Germline CDR1 and CDR2: ENHRY and SYGVKD. CDR3 region: CAISESANVHEQYF. In nucleotides, the CDR3 is TGTGCCATCAGTGAGTCTGCAAACGTCCACGAGCAGTACTTC.

This clonotype was found many times. The rearrangement joins TRBV7-2 to TRBJ2-1; 8 bases fit TRBD2. The CDR3 spans 13 residues. The ends lost 5 bases at V and 9 bases at J; junction bases unmatched: 6. Germline assignment: CDR1 SGHTA and CDR2 FQGNSA. The CDR3 loop reads CASSPSGRSEQFF. Here the CDR3 DNA reads TGTGCCAGCAGCCCGAGCGGGAGAAGTGAGCAGTTCTTC. The whole variable domain, remainder taken from reference TRBV7-2 and TRBJ2-1, is GAGVSQSPSNKVTEKGKDVELRCDPISGHTALYWYRQSLGQGLEFLIYFQGNSAPDKSGLPSDRFSAERTGGSVSTLTIQRTQQEDSAVYLCASSPSGRSEQFFGPGTRLTVL.